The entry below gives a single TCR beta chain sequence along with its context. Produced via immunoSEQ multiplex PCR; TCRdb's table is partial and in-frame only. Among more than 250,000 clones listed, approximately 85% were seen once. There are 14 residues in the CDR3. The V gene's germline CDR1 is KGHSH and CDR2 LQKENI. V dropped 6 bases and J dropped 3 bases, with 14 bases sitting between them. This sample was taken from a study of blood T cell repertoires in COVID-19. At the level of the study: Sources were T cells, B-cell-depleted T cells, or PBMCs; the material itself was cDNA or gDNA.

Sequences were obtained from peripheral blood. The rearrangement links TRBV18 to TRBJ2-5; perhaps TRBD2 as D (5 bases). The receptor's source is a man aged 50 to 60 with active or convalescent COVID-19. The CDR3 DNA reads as TGTGCCAGCTCGTCTCAACTAGGTGAAGAGACCCAGTACTTC. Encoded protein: CASSSQLGEETQYF.